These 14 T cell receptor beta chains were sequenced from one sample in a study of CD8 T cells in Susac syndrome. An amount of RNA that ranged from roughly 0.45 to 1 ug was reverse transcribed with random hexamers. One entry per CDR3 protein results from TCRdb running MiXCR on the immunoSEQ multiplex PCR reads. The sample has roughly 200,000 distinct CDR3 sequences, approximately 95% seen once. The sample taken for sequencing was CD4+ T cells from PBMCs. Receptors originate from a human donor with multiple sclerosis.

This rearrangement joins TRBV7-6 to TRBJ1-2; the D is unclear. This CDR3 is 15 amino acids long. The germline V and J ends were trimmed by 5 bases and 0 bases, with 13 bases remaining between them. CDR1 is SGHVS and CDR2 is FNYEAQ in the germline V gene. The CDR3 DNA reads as TGTGCCAGCAGCACCGGTCCGGAAACTAACTATGGCTACACCTTC. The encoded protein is CASSTGPETNYGYTF. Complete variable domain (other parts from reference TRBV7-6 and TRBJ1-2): GAGVSQSPRYKVTKRGQDVALRCDPISGHVSLYWYRQALGQGPEFLTYFNYEAQQDKSGLPNDRFSAERPEGSISTLTIQRTEQRDSAMYRCASSTGPETNYGYTFGSGTRLTVV.

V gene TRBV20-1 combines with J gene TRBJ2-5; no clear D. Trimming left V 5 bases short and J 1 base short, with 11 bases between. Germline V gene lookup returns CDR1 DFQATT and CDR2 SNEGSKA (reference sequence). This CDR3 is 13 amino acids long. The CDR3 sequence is CSAGIDIQETQYF. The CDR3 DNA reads TGCAGTGCTGGGATTGACATCCAAGAGACCCAGTACTTC.

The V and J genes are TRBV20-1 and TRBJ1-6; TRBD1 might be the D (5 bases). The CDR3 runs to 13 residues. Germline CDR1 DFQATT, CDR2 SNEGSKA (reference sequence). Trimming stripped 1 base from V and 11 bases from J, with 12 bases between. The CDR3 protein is CSARVGGGTPLHF. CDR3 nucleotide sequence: TGCAGTGCTAGAGTCGGGGGTGGGACACCCCTCCACTTT.

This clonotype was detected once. The chain's CDR3 is CASSLTGGGDEQFF. The DNA of the CDR3 is TGCGCCAGCAGCTTAACAGGGGGCGGCGATGAGCAGTTCTTC. The genes are TRBV5-1 and TRBJ2-1; 9 nucleotides align to TRBD1. The trim removed 2 bases at V and 8 bases at J, leaving 5 bases unmatched. Germline values: CDR1 SGHRS, CDR2 YFSETQ. The CDR3 runs 14 residues.

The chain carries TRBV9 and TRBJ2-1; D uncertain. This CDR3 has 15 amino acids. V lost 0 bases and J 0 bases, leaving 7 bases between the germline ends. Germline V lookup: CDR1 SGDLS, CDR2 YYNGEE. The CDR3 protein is CASSVGAASYNEQFF. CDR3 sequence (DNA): TGTGCCAGCAGCGTAGGGGCGGCCTCCTACAATGAGCAGTTCTTC.

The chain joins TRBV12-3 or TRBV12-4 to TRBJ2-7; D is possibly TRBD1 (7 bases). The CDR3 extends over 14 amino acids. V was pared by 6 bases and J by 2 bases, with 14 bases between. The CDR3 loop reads CASSRGTVAYEQYF. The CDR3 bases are TGTGCCAGCAGCCGGGGGACAGTAGCCTACGAGCAGTACTTC.

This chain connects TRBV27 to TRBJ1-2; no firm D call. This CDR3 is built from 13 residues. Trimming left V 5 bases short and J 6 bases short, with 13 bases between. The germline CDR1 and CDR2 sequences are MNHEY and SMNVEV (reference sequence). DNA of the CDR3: TGTGCCAGCAGTATCTATTCTGGGGATGGCTACACCTTC. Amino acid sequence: CASSIYSGDGYTF.

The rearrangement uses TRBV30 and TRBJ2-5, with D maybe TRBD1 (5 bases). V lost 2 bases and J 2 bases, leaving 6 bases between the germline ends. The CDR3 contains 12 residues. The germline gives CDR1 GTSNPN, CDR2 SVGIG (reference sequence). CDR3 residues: CAWSRGQETQYF. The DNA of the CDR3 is TGTGCCTGGAGTAGGGGTCAAGAGACCCAGTACTTC.

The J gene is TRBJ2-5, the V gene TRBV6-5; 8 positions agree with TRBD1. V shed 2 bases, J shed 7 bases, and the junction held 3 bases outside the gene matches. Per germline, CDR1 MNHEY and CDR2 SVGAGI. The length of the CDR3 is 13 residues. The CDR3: CASSYGQGATQYF. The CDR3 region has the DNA TGTGCCAGCAGTTACGGACAGGGTGCGACCCAGTACTTC.

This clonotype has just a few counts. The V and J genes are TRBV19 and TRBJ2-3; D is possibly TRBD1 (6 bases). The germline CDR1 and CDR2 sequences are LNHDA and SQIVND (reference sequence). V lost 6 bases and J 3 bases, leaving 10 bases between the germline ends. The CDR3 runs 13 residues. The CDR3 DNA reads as TGTGCCAGTAGCCTCGGGACAACAGATACGCAGTATTTT. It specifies CASSLGTTDTQYF.

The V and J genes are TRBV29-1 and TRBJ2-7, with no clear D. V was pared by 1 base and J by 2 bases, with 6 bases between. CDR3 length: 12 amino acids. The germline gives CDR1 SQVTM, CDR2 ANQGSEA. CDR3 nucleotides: TGCAGCGTTGAAGGGCAGCCCTACGAGCAGTACTTC. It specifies CSVEGQPYEQYF.

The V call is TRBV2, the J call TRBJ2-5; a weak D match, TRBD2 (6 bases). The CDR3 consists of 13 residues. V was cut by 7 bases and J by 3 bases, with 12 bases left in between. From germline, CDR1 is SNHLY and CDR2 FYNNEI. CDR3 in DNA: TGTGCCAGCAATCGACTAGATGAAGAGACCCAGTACTTC. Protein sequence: CASNRLDEETQYF.

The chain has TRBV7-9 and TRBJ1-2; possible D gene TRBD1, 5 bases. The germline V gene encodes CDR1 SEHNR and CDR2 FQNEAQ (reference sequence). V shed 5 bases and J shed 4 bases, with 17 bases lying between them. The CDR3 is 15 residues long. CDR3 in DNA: TGTGCCAGCAGCCCCCCAGGGTTTCCCCCCTATGGCTACACCTTC. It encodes CASSPPGFPPYGYTF.

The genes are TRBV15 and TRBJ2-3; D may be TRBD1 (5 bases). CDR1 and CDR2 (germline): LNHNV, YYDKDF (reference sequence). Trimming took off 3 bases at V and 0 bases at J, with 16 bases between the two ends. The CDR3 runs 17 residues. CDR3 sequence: CATSSMIQGRSTDTQYF. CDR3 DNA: TGTGCCACCAGCAGTATGATTCAGGGTCGAAGCACAGATACGCAGTATTTT.